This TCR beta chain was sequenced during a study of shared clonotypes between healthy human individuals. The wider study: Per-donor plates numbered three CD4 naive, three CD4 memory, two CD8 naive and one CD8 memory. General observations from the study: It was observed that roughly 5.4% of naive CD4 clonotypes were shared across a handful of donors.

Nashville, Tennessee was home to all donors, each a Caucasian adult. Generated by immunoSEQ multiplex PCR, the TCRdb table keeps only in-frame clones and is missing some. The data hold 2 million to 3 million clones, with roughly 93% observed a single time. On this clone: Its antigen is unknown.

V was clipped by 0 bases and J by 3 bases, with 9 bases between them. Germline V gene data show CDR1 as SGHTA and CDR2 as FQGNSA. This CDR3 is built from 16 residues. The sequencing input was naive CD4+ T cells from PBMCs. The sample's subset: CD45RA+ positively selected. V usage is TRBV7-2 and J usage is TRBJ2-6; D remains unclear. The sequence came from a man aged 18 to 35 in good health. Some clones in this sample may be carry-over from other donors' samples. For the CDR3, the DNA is TGTGCCAGCAGCTTAGCGGCGACGCATGGGGCCAACGTCCTGACTTTC. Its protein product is CASSLAATHGANVLTF.